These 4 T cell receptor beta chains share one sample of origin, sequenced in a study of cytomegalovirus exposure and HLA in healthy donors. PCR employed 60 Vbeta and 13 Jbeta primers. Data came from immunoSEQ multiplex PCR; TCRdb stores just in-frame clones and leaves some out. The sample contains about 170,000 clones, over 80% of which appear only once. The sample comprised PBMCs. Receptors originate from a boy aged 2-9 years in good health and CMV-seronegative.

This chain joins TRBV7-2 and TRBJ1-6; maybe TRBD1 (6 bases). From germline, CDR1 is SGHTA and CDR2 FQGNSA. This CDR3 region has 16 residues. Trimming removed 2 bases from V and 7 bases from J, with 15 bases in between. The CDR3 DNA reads TGTGCCAGCAGCTTAAAAGTATTGGACAGAAATTCACCCCTCCACTTT. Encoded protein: CASSLKVLDRNSPLHF.

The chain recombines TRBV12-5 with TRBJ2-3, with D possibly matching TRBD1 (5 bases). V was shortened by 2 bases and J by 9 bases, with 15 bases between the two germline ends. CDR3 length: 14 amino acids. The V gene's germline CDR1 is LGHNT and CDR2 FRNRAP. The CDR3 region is CASGLLGAPNTQYF. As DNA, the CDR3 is TGTGCTAGTGGTTTGCTAGGGGCGCCTAACACGCAGTATTTT.

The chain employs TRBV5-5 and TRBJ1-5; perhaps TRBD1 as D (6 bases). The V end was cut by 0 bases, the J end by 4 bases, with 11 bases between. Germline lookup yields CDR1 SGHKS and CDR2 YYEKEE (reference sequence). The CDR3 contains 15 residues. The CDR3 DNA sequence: TGTGCCAGCAGCTTGGCAGGGGTCAGGAATCAGCCCCAGCATTTT. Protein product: CASSLAGVRNQPQHF. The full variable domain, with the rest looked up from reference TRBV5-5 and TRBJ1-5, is DAGVTQSPTHLIKTRGQQVTLRCSPISGHKSVSWYQQVLGQGPQFIFQYYEKEERGRGNFPDRFSARQFPNYSSELNVNALLLGDSALYLCASSLAGVRNQPQHFGDGTRLSIL.

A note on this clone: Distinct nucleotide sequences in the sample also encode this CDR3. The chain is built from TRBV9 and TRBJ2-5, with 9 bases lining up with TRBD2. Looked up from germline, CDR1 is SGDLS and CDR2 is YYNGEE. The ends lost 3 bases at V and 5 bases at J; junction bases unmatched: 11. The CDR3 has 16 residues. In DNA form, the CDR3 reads TGTGCCAGCAGCGGGGGAGTGGCGGGAGGGCGGGAGACCCAGTACTTC. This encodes CASSGGVAGGRETQYF.